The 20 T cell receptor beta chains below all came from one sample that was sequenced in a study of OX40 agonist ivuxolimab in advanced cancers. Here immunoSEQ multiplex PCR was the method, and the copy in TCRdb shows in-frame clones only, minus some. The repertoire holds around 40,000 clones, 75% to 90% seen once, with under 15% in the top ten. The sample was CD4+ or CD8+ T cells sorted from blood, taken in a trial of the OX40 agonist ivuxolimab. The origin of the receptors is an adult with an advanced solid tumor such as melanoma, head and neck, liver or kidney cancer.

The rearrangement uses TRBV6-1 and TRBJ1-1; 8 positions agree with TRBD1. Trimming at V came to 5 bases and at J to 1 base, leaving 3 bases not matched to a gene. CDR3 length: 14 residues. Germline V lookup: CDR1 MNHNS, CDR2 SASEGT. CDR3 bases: TGTGCCAGCAGTTGGACAGGGACGAACACTGAAGCTTTCTTT. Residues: CASSWTGTNTEAFF.

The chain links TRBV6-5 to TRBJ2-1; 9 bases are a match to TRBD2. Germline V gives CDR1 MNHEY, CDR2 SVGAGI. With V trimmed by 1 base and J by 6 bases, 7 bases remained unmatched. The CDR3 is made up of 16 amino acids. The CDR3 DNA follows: TGTGCCAGCAGTTACTATAGCGGGGGTCCAACCAATGAGCAGTTCTTC. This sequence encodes CASSYYSGGPTNEQFF.

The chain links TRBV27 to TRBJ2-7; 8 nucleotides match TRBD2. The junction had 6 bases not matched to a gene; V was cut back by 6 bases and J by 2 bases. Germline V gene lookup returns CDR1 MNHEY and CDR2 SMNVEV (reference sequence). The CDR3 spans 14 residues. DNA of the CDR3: TGTGCCAGCAGGACCGGACTAGCCGCCTACGAGCAGTACGTC. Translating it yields CASRTGLAAYEQYV.

The CDR3, as DNA: TGTGCCAGCAGAGAAGCAGGGGCTGAAGCTTTCTTT. This sequence encodes CASREAGAEAFF. V and J are TRBV13 and TRBJ1-1; possibly TRBD1 for D (6 bases). Germline V gene data show CDR1 as PRHDT and CDR2 as FYEKMQ (reference sequence). Trimming removed 6 bases at V and 6 bases at J, with 11 bases between. This CDR3 comprises 12 residues.

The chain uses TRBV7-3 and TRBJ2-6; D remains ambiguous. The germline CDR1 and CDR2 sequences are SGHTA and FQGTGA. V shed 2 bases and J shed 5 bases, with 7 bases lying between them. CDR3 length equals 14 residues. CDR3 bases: TGTGCCAGCAGCTTACAAAGTCGGGCCAACGTCCTGACTTTC. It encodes CASSLQSRANVLTF.

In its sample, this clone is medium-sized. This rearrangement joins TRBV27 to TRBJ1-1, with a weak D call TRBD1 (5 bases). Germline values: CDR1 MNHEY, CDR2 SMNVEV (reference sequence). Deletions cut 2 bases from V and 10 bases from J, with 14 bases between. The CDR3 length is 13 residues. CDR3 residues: CASSLGPGVAAFF. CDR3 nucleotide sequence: TGTGCCAGCAGTTTAGGGCCGGGGGTTGCAGCTTTCTTT.

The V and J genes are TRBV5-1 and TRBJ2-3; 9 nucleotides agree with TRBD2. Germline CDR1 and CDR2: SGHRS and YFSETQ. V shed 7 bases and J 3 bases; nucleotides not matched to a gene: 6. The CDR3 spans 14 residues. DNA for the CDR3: TGCGCCAGCCACCTTAGCGGGGGTACAGATACGCAGTATTTT. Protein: CASHLSGGTDTQYF. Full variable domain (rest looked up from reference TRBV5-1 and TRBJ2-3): KAGVTQTPRYLIKTRGQQVTLSCSPISGHRSVSWYQQTPGQGLQFLFEYFSETQRNKGNFPGRFSGRQFSNSRSEMNVSTLELGDSALYLCASHLSGGTDTQYFGPGTRLTVL.

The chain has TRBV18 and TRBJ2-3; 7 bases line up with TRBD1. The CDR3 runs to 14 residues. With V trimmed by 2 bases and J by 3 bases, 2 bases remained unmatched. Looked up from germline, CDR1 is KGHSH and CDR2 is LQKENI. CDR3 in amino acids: CASSPSQGTDTQYF. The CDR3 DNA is TGTGCCAGCTCACCATCACAGGGGACAGATACGCAGTATTTT.

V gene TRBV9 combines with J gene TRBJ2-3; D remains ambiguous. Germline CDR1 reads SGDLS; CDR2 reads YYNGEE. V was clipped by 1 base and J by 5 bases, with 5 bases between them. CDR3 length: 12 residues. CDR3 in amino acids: CASSVWGDTQYF. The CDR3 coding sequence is TGTGCCAGCAGCGTATGGGGAGATACGCAGTATTTT.

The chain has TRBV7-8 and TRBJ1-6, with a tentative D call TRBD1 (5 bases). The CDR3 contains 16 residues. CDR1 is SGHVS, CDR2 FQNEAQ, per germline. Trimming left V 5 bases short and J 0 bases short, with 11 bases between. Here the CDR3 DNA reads TGTGCCAGCAGCCCTGTGACAGACTCCTATAATTCACCCCTCCACTTT. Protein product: CASSPVTDSYNSPLHF.

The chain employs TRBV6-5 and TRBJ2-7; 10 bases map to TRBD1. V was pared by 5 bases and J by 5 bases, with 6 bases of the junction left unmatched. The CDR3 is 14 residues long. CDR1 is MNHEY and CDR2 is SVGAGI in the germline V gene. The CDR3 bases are TGTGCCAGCAGTCTGACAGGGGGCGCGGACGAGCAGTACTTC. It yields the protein CASSLTGGADEQYF.

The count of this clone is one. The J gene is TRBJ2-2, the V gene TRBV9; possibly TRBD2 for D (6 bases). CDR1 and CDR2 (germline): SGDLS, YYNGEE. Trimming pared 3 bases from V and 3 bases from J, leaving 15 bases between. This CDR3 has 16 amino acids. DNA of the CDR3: TGTGCCAGCAGCGCTAATAAGGGACTTTACACCGGGGAGCTGTTTTTT. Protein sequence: CASSANKGLYTGELFF.

In DNA, the CDR3 is TGTGCCAGCTCACCCCCGGGGGCTTCCTACAATGAGCAGTTCTTC. This encodes CASSPPGASYNEQFF. The V gene is TRBV18, the J gene TRBJ2-1; D might be TRBD1 or TRBD2, each matching 6 bases. The CDR3 extends over 15 amino acids. The germline gives CDR1 KGHSH, CDR2 LQKENI. Trimming took off 3 bases at V and 1 base at J, with 10 bases between the two ends.

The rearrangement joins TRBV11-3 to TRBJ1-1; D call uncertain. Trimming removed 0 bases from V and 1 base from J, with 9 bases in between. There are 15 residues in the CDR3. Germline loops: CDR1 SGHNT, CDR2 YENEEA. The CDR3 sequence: CASSLDRHRNTEAFF. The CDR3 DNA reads TGTGCCAGCAGCTTAGACCGACACAGGAACACTGAAGCTTTCTTT.

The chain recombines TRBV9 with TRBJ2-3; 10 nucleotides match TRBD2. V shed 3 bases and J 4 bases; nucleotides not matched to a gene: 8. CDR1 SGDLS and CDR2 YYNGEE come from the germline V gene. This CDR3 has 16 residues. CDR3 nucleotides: TGTGCCAGCAGCGGACCAGCGGGAGGGCTTGCAGATACGCAGTATTTT. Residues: CASSGPAGGLADTQYF.

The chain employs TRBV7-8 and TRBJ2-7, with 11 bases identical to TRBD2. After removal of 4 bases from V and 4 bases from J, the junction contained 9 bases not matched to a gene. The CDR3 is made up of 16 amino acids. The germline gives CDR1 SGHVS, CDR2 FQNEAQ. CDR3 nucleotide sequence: TGTGCCAGCAGCTCATTAGCGGGAGGGACCGTATACGAGCAGTACTTC. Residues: CASSSLAGGTVYEQYF.

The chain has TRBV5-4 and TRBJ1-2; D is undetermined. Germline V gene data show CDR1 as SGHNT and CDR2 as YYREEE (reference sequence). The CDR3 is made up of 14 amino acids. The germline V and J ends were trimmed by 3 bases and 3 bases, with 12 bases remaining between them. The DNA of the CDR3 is TGTGCCAGCAGCTACCGTGGAGCCGACTATGGCTACACCTTC. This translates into CASSYRGADYGYTF.

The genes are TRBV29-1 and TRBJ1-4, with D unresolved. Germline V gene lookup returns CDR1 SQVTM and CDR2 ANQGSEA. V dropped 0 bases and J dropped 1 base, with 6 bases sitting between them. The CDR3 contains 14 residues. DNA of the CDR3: TGCAGCGTTGAAGATTGGGGAACTAATGAAAAACTGTTTTTT. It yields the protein CSVEDWGTNEKLFF.

The CDR3 region is CATSFGGVVYEQYV. In DNA form, the CDR3 reads TGTGCCACCAGTTTTGGGGGGGTAGTCTACGAGCAGTACGTC. This chain connects TRBV5-6 to TRBJ2-7; 7 bases agree with TRBD2. With V trimmed by 9 bases and J by 3 bases, 12 bases remained unmatched. In germline, CDR1 is SGHDT, CDR2 YYEEEE. The CDR3 extends over 14 amino acids.

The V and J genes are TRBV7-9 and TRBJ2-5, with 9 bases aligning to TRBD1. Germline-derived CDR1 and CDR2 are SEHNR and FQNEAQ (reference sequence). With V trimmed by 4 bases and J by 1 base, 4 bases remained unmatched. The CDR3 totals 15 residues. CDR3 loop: CASSSGQGSQETQYF. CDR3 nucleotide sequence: TGTGCCAGCAGCTCGGGACAGGGTAGCCAAGAGACCCAGTACTTC.